The clone carrying this T cell receptor beta chain was seen a few times. The antigen is undetermined. The data were taken from a study of identical twins. General study findings and limits: Excess low generation probability was seen in twin-shared out-of-frame alpha sequences. Beta out-of-frame sequences displayed a weaker excess of sharing between twins.

One entry per CDR3 protein, called by TCRdb with MiXCR from the 5' RACE reads. The profile shows 400,000 to 550,000 distinct CDR3 sequences, approximately 15% of them singletons. This CDR3 comprises 17 residues. The junction had 8 bases not matched to a gene; V was cut back by 6 bases and J by 4 bases. Only healthy Caucasians were included as donors. These data are also associated with another study on yellow fever vaccine responses in identical twins.

This clonotype was sampled from a woman younger than 35 in good health. Material for sequencing was CD4+ T cells sorted from blood. The V and J genes are TRBV12-3 or TRBV12-4 and TRBJ2-2; 13 bases line up with TRBD2. CDR3 DNA sequence: TGTGCCAGCAGCCCATCGACTAGCGGGAGGCGCACCGGGGAGCTGTTTTTT. It is translated as CASSPSTSGRRTGELFF.